This T cell receptor (beta chain) was profiled in a study of T cells in Graves' hyperthyroidism and ophthalmopathy. Hyperthyroidism, newly diagnosed and lasting under 2 months, affected patients aged 18 to 65. Lactation, pregnancy, other autoimmune disease or uncontrolled infection excluded patients. Clinical symptoms, serum thyroxine, TRAb, thyroid ultrasound and orbital computed tomography established diagnosis. Only a few counts were recorded for this clonotype. Its matching antigen is unknown. General observations from the study: By a 13 V-J model, ophthalmopathy was set apart from stable hyperthyroidism.

J lost 4 bases, V lost 3 bases, and 5 bases had no gene match. The CDR3 is 14 amino acids. In germline, CDR1 is SGHRS, CDR2 YFSETQ. TCR beta CDR3 sequences were amplified from RNA transcripts. An initial round of RT-PCR targeting the TCR CDR3 relied on the HTBI primer set. TCRdb re-called the multiplex PCR reads through MiXCR, storing one row per CDR3 protein. The sample includes more than 550,000 distinct CDR3 sequences, around 20% seen only once; the top ten take around 15%. The TCR comes from a woman between 50 and 59 years old with Graves' hyperthyroidism that later progressed to Graves' ophthalmopathy. This chain links TRBV5-1 with TRBJ2-7, with TRBD1 matching 9 bases. Sequenced material: blood. The CDR3 nucleotides read TGCGCCAGCAGCTCCTCCGGGACAGGGTACGAGCAGTACTTC. It is translated as CASSSSGTGYEQYF.